The next 29 T cell receptor beta chains were all read from a single sample in a study of CXCR3-negative and CXCR3-positive naive CD8 T cells. For these receptors, no antigen is known. Findings of the study overall: TRB CDR3s of CXCR3-positive naive cells were more hydrophobic than those of CXCR3-negative naive cells.

TRB cDNA was prepared as libraries by UMI-labeled 5' RACE. With the 5' RACE reads reprocessed, TCRdb shows one record per CDR3 protein and no DNA. The sample table includes around 63,000 distinct CDR3 sequences. The sample taken for sequencing was naive CXCR3+ CD8+ T cells from blood. Subset described: CD45RO-CCR7+CD27+CD95- naive CD8+ T cells expressing CXCR3 (TNR3+). These TCRs come from a human donor in good health. Some clones in this sample may be carry-over from other donors' samples.

This clonotype is medium-sized by frequency. CDR3 sequence: CASSLGGTRYGYTF. The rearrangement joins TRBV5-5 to TRBJ1-2. The germline gives CDR1 SGHKS, CDR2 YYEKEE (reference sequence). The CDR3 runs to 14 residues.

The chain uses TRBV29-1 and TRBJ1-2. Germline CDR1 and CDR2: SQVTM and ANQGSEA. The CDR3 consists of 14 residues. This chain's CDR3 is CSVEDPAGGYGYTF. Full variable domain (remainder filled in from reference TRBV29-1 and TRBJ1-2): SAVISQKPSRDICQRGTSLTIQCQVDSQVTMMFWYRQQPGQSLTLIATANQGSEATYESGFVIDKFPISRPNLTFSTLTVSNMSPEDSSIYLCSVEDPAGGYGYTFGSGTRLTVV.

V gene TRBV11-3 combines with J gene TRBJ2-1; the D call from TCRdb, TRBD1, cannot be confirmed without DNA. The CDR3 contains 14 residues. Germline CDR1 is SGHNT and CDR2 is YENEEA. CDR3 region: CASSPGASGNEQFF.

The chain employs TRBV29-1 and TRBJ2-1; no DNA is available, so the TRBD2 call from TCRdb remains unchecked. CDR3 size: 16 residues. Germline lookup yields CDR1 SQVTM and CDR2 ANQGSEA. The chain's CDR3 is CSVEGSSGEHYNEQFF.

The chain combines TRBV6-2 or TRBV6-3 with TRBJ1-5. CDR1 is MNHEY, CDR2 SVGEGT, per germline. The length of the CDR3 is 17 residues. The CDR3 region is CASSYGAGPSSNQPQHF.

The chain joins TRBV4-1 to TRBJ2-7; the TRBD1 assignment by TCRdb is unverifiable without DNA. There are 16 residues in the CDR3. Germline CDR1 and CDR2: MGHRA and YSYEKL. CDR3 protein: CASSQDIDSMTYEQYF.

The chain is built from TRBV7-9 and TRBJ2-7; TCRdb picks TRBD2, but there is no DNA to check that call. Germline V CDR1 and CDR2: SEHNR, FQNEAQ (reference sequence). CDR3 length: 13 amino acids. The CDR3 spells CASSIPRSYEQYF.

The chain links TRBV7-9 to TRBJ2-1; the TCRdb D gene call, TRBD2, has no DNA to confirm it. CDR1 and CDR2 from the germline V gene are SEHNR and FQNEAQ (reference sequence). The CDR3 runs to 14 residues. The CDR3 reads CASSLGLAPREQFF.

The chain combines TRBV5-1 with TRBJ2-1; the TCRdb D gene call, TRBD2, has no DNA to confirm it. Germline V gene data show CDR1 as SGHRS and CDR2 as YFSETQ. The CDR3 extends over 15 amino acids. The CDR3 region is CASSFVVAGHNEQFF. The variable domain in full, with the rest retrieved from reference TRBV5-1 and TRBJ2-1, is KAGVTQTPRYLIKTRGQQVTLSCSPISGHRSVSWYQQTPGQGLQFLFEYFSETQRNKGNFPGRFSGRQFSNSRSEMNVSTLELGDSALYLCASSFVVAGHNEQFFGPGTRLTVL.

The chain couples TRBV29-1 to TRBJ2-7. Germline loops: CDR1 SQVTM, CDR2 ANQGSEA. CDR3 length: 13 amino acids. The CDR3 reads CSVVASGRYEQYF.

The J gene is TRBJ2-7, the V gene TRBV5-6. Germline lookup yields CDR1 SGHDT and CDR2 YYEEEE. This CDR3 has 13 amino acids. CDR3 residues: CASSFAGSYEQYF.

This chain uses TRBV27 with TRBJ1-6. Germline values: CDR1 MNHEY, CDR2 SMNVEV (reference sequence). CDR3 length equals 14 residues. The CDR3 loop reads CASSLLQDAAPLHF.

This chain joins TRBV12-3 or TRBV12-4 and TRBJ2-5; TCRdb calls TRBD1, which cannot be checked without DNA. CDR3 size: 16 residues. The CDR3 sequence is CASSPLLGVVGETQYF.

The chain carries TRBV29-1 and TRBJ1-1. The CDR3 has 11 residues. CDR1 is SQVTM, CDR2 ANQGSEA, per germline. CDR3 sequence reads: CSVESNTEAFF.

The chain has TRBV5-6 and TRBJ2-2; TCRdb's D call, TRBD2, is unchecked because there is no DNA. The germline gives CDR1 SGHDT, CDR2 YYEEEE. The CDR3 has 16 amino acids. CDR3 sequence: CASSLEFRTNTGELFF.

The V call is TRBV14, the J call TRBJ2-1; TCRdb's D call, TRBD1, is unchecked because there is no DNA. Germline values: CDR1 SGHDN, CDR2 FVKESK. The CDR3 totals 16 residues. Here the CDR3 reads CASSQARGSSYNEQFF.

The V and J genes are TRBV20-1 and TRBJ2-1. CDR3 length equals 14 residues. Germline V lookup: CDR1 DFQATT, CDR2 SNEGSKA (reference sequence). This chain's CDR3 is CSASGQNSYNEQFF.

The V gene is TRBV12-3 or TRBV12-4, the J gene TRBJ2-1; TCRdb selects TRBD1, and the lack of DNA leaves this call unchecked. This CDR3 has 14 residues. CDR3: CASSDTGIYNEQFF.

The chain links TRBV27 to TRBJ2-3; TCRdb designates TRBD1, a call that cannot be tested without DNA. In germline, CDR1 is MNHEY, CDR2 SMNVEV (reference sequence). The CDR3 covers 14 residues. CDR3: CASNIGGVTDTQYF.

The chain combines TRBV20-1 with TRBJ2-5; TCRdb indicates TRBD1, and absent DNA this call remains unverified. This CDR3 has 13 amino acids. Per the germline V gene, CDR1 is DFQATT and CDR2 is SNEGSKA (reference sequence). The CDR3: CSAPRRGQENQYF.

The chain recombines TRBV7-7 with TRBJ2-1; TCRdb lists TRBD1, though no DNA is available to test this call. Germline V gene lookup returns CDR1 SSHAT and CDR2 FNYEAQ (reference sequence). The CDR3 extends over 16 amino acids. The CDR3 loop reads CASGLALAGEYNEQFF.

V is TRBV2 and J is TRBJ2-2; TCRdb's D gene call, TRBD1, goes unchecked for lack of DNA. This CDR3 region has 17 residues. Germline CDR1 is SNHLY and CDR2 is FYNNEI. CDR3 in amino acids: CASRPNVGGAGTGELFF.

Here the CDR3 reads CSVEGQDYGYTF. The chain recombines TRBV29-1 with TRBJ1-2. Germline-derived CDR1 and CDR2 are SQVTM and ANQGSEA. This CDR3 is 12 amino acids long. Together with reference TRBV29-1 and TRBJ1-2, the CDR3 gives the full variable domain: SAVISQKPSRDICQRGTSLTIQCQVDSQVTMMFWYRQQPGQSLTLIATANQGSEATYESGFVIDKFPISRPNLTFSTLTVSNMSPEDSSIYLCSVEGQDYGYTFGSGTRLTVV.

This chain uses TRBV7-6 with TRBJ2-3. Germline V gene data show CDR1 as SGHVS and CDR2 as FNYEAQ. The CDR3 has 12 amino acids. CDR3 loop: CASSLWTDTQYF.

This chain joins TRBV28 and TRBJ1-1; the D gene TCRdb calls, TRBD1, cannot be checked with no DNA. There are 15 residues in the CDR3. CDR1 MDHEN and CDR2 SYDVKM come from the germline V gene. The CDR3 loop is CASSRTGRGFWGAFF.

This rearrangement joins TRBV13 to TRBJ1-6. This CDR3 has 16 residues. CDR1 and CDR2 (germline): PRHDT, FYEKMQ (reference sequence). Here the CDR3 reads CASSPGEGSPNSPLHF.

The chain is built from TRBV20-1 and TRBJ2-3; lacking DNA, the TRBD2 call made by TCRdb goes unchecked. The germline CDR1 and CDR2 sequences are DFQATT and SNEGSKA (reference sequence). The CDR3 has 16 amino acids. CDR3 region: CSAVPESSGTTDTQYF.

The genes are TRBV7-9 and TRBJ2-1; TCRdb reports TRBD1, a call that lacks DNA to check it against. The CDR3 is 13 residues long. Per the germline V gene, CDR1 is SEHNR and CDR2 is FQNEAQ (reference sequence). This CDR3 reads CASSPTTGNEQFF.

The gene calls are TRBV6-2 or TRBV6-3 and TRBJ2-1; TCRdb picks TRBD1, but there is no DNA to check that call. The CDR3 totals 14 residues. Germline CDR1 MNHEY, CDR2 SVGEGT. The CDR3: CASSRRTGGNEQFF.